This is a list of T cell receptor beta chains from one sample in a study of a mutant IDH1 vaccine in newly diagnosed glioma. Antigens for these TCRs are unknown. Method: immunoSEQ multiplex PCR; TCRdb's copy keeps in-frame clones and lacks some. The sample holds fewer than 70,000 clones; about 89% are singletons and the top ten take approximately 2%. The sample here was PBMCs, taken from a glioma patient whose treatment included an IDH1 peptide vaccine. The receptor set was obtained from a man aged 40-55 years with glioma. Both conserved end residues are part of each CDR3. A D gene is named only where the DNA matches it firmly. A clone size is listed for some rows: how often the clone was seen (once, few, many), or a class if it is expanded.

TRBJ2-3 | - | - | TRBV6-4 | CASSESEDPTDTQYF | TGTGCCAGCAGTGAGTCGGAGGACCCCACAGATACGCAGTATTTT
TRBJ2-1 | - | - | TRBV5-6 | CASSPLRDFNEQFF | TGTGCCAGCAGCCCGCTCCGGGACTTCAATGAGCAGTTCTTC
TRBJ1-2 | TRBD1 | - | TRBV19 | CASSDMRTGTGYTF | TGTGCCAGTAGTGACATGCGGACAGGGACCGGCTACACCTTC
TRBJ2-5 | - | once | TRBV28 | CASSLVGGVQETQYF | TGTGCCAGCAGTTTAGTCGGGGGCGTTCAAGAGACCCAGTACTTC
TRBJ2-7 | TRBD2 | - | TRBV7-9 | CASSSLAGGNEQYF | TGTGCCAGCAGCTCCTTAGCGGGAGGGAACGAGCAGTACTTC
TRBJ2-3 | - | once | TRBV2 | CASRNYGVTDTQYF | TGTGCCAGCAGGAACTACGGGGTTACAGATACGCAGTATTTT
TRBJ2-5 | - | - | TRBV28 | CASRAGGMETQYF | TGTGCCAGCAGGGCAGGCGGGATGGAGACCCAGTACTTC
TRBJ2-7 | TRBD2 | once | TRBV28 | CASTPQLAGVGLEQYF | TGTGCCAGCACCCCCCAATTAGCGGGAGTTGGTCTCGAGCAGTACTTC
TRBJ1-5 | TRBD1 | - | TRBV2 | CASSGQGVRNQPQHF | TGTGCCAGCAGTGGACAGGGGGTAAGGAATCAGCCCCAGCATTTT
TRBJ1-2 | TRBD1 | - | TRBV4-3 | CASSQDLGTGNYGYTF | TGCGCCAGCAGCCAAGATCTAGGGACAGGGAACTATGGCTACACCTTC
TRBJ1-2 | - | - | TRBV29-1 | CSVDPITGSGGGYTF | TGCAGCGTTGACCCCATCACAGGGTCGGGCGGGGGCTACACCTTC
TRBJ1-6 | - | once | TRBV2 | CASSDRQGLPDSPLHF | TGTGCCAGCAGTGACCGGCAGGGCCTCCCGGATTCACCCCTCCACTTT
TRBJ2-1 | TRBD2 | once | TRBV19 | CASSIISGLAIPGLRDEQFF | TGTGCCAGTAGTATAATTAGCGGGCTAGCGATTCCCGGGCTGAGGGATGAGCAGTTCTTC
TRBJ2-3 | - | once | TRBV5-1 | CASASDDYPDTQYF | TGCGCCAGTGCCTCGGACGACTATCCAGATACGCAGTATTTT
TRBJ1-3 | TRBD1 | - | TRBV18 | CASSQPGQSSGNTIYF | TGTGCCAGCTCGCAACCGGGACAGAGCTCTGGAAACACCATATATTTT
TRBJ2-2 | TRBD1 | - | TRBV11-2 | CASSADRGHTGELFF | TGTGCCAGCAGCGCCGACAGGGGGCACACCGGGGAGCTGTTTTTT
TRBJ2-1 | - | - | TRBV7-2 | CASSPVNEQFF | TGTGCCAGCAGCCCAGTTAATGAGCAGTTCTTC
TRBJ1-2 | - | - | TRBV18 | CATLDSSNYGYTF | TGTGCCACCTTAGACAGCTCCAACTATGGCTACACCTTC
TRBJ2-1 | TRBD2 | - | TRBV4-1 | CASSVRTSGGAYEQFF | TGCGCCAGCAGCGTCCGGACTAGCGGGGGGGCATATGAGCAGTTCTTC
TRBJ2-2 | TRBD1 | - | TRBV6-6 | CASSPGQETGELFF | TGTGCCAGCAGTCCAGGACAGGAAACCGGGGAGCTGTTTTTT
TRBJ2-3 | - | - | TRBV5-5 | CASSSRGSTDTQYF | TGTGCCAGCAGCTCGCGTGGTAGCACAGATACGCAGTATTTT
TRBJ1-2 | - | - | TRBV5-1 | CASSLPDSDYGYTF | TGCGCCAGCAGCTTGCCCGATTCAGACTATGGCTACACCTTC
TRBJ1-2 | - | once | TRBV5-4 | CASSSGGSPYGYTF | TGTGCCAGCAGCTCCGGGGGAAGTCCCTATGGCTACACCTTC
TRBJ2-7 | TRBD1 | - | TRBV28 | CASNTGTVEYEQYF | TGTGCCAGCAACACCGGGACAGTGGAATACGAGCAGTACTTC
TRBJ2-7 | - | - | TRBV5-5 | CASSLEDSRGRTYEQYF | TGTGCCAGCAGCTTGGAGGATAGCCGGGGGCGTACCTACGAGCAGTACTTC
TRBJ1-1 | - | - | TRBV20-1 | CSAGEGTEAFF | TGCAGCGCGGGGGAGGGAACTGAAGCTTTCTTT
TRBJ1-1 | - | - | TRBV4-3 | CASSQEGYGGTEAFF | TGCGCCAGCAGCCAAGAGGGATATGGCGGGACTGAAGCTTTCTTT
TRBJ1-2 | - | once | TRBV7-9 | CASSLVLGENNYGYTF | TGTGCCAGCAGCTTAGTCCTGGGCGAAAATAACTATGGCTACACCTTC
TRBJ1-1 | - | once | TRBV7-6 | CASSLGRETEAFF | TGTGCCAGCAGCTTGGGAAGGGAGACTGAAGCTTTCTTT
TRBJ2-4 | TRBD2 | - | TRBV5-1 | CASSQRLAGGDLAKNIQYF | TGCGCCAGCAGTCAGCGACTAGCGGGGGGGGACCTAGCCAAAAACATTCAGTACTTC
TRBJ1-2 | - | - | TRBV5-4 | CASSLAALEGYTF | TGTGCCAGCAGCTTGGCGGCCTTGGAGGGCTACACCTTC
TRBJ1-5 | - | - | TRBV9 | CASSERPGGDQPQHF | TGTGCCAGCAGCGAACGACCCGGGGGGGATCAGCCCCAGCATTTT
TRBJ2-5 | - | - | TRBV5-4 | CASSPGQRKETQYF | TGTGCCAGCAGCCCGGGACAAAGGAAAGAGACCCAGTACTTC
TRBJ2-2 | - | - | TRBV2 | CASRDSGSAGELFF | TGTGCCAGCAGGGACAGTGGAAGCGCCGGGGAGCTGTTTTTT
TRBJ1-1 | - | once | TRBV5-8 | CASSLGDVRWF | TGTGCCAGCAGCTTGGGGGACGTAAGGTGGTTT
TRBJ1-2 | - | once | TRBV5-1 | CASSRDTANYGYTF | TGCGCCAGCAGCCGGGACACGGCTAACTATGGCTACACCTTC
TRBJ1-2 | TRBD1 | - | TRBV11-2 | CASSALQGSNYGYTF | TGTGCCAGCAGCGCATTACAGGGGTCTAACTATGGCTACACCTTC
TRBJ1-1 | - | - | TRBV7-6 | CASSLVPAVNTEAFF | TGTGCCAGCAGCTTGGTCCCGGCGGTGAACACTGAAGCTTTCTTT
TRBJ1-1 | - | - | TRBV2 | CASTIQVNTEAFF | TGTGCCAGCACAATACAGGTGAACACTGAAGCTTTCTTT
TRBJ2-3 | TRBD2 | - | TRBV7-7 | CASSLALAGGLDTQYF | TGTGCTAGCAGCTTAGCGCTAGCGGGAGGTCTAGATACGCAGTATTTT
TRBJ2-3 | - | - | TRBV7-9 | CASSFRLGPSTDTQYF | TGTGCCAGCAGCTTTCGACTAGGACCCTCCACAGATACGCAGTATTTT